This note documents a single T cell receptor beta chain sequence. Its antigen remains unidentified. The record originates from a study of T cells after yellow fever vaccination. Regarding the study as a whole: Reappearance after the booster was seen for most primary-vaccination clones, at 95% to 96% CD4 and about 90% CD8. Relatively few clonotypes were ones that appeared in both CD4 and CD8 compartments.

Synthesis of TCR cDNA relied on 5'RACE template switching, which attached a universal primer site and UMIs. From the 5' RACE reads, TCRdb called clonotypes with MiXCR, one entry per CDR3 protein. This sample has some 200,000 distinct CDR3 sequences, with 3% to 4% found just once. V lost 1 base and J lost 0, with 7 bases in between. The CDR3 runs to 16 residues. Germline loops: CDR1 SGHTA, CDR2 FQGNSA. This TCR derives from a man in his late teens or twenties who received the YFV17D yellow fever vaccine. This chain uses TRBV7-2 with TRBJ1-6; D gene uncertain. The sequencing here drew on CD4+ T cells sorted from PBMCs, taken 10 days after the yellow fever booster vaccination. The DNA of the CDR3 is TGTGCCAGCAGCTTAGAGAGTTTCTCCTATAATTCACCCCTCCACTTT. Its translation: CASSLESFSYNSPLHF.